In its sample, the clone carrying this TCR beta chain was seen a few times. A universal primer site was incorporated via template switching, and the cDNA contained unique molecular identifiers. TCRdb redid the calling of the 5' RACE reads with MiXCR, one entry per CDR3 protein. The data contain 1.5 million to 2 million distinct CDR3 sequences, 32% of them seen just once; the ten biggest clones take up roughly 0.3%. Germline CDR1 and CDR2: MDHEN and SYDVKM. The V segment lost 3 bases and the J segment 0 bases; nucleotides outside the gene matches: 4. The CDR3 loop spans 16 amino acids. This sample was taken from a study of identical twins.

This receptor was taken from a newborn girl in good health. This chain uses TRBV28 with TRBJ2-3; the match to TRBD2 covers 9 bases. The sequenced sample consisted of cord blood. The CDR3 spells CASSFSGSRSTDTQYF. The DNA of the CDR3 is TGTGCCAGCAGTTTTAGCGGGAGTCGGAGCACAGATACGCAGTATTTT. Filled out from reference TRBV28 and TRBJ2-3, the complete variable domain reads DVKVTQSSRYLVKRTGEKVFLECVQDMDHENMFWYRQDPGLGLRLIYFSYDVKMKEKGDIPEGYSVSREKKERFSLILESASTNQTSMYLCASSFSGSRSTDTQYFGPGTRLTVL.